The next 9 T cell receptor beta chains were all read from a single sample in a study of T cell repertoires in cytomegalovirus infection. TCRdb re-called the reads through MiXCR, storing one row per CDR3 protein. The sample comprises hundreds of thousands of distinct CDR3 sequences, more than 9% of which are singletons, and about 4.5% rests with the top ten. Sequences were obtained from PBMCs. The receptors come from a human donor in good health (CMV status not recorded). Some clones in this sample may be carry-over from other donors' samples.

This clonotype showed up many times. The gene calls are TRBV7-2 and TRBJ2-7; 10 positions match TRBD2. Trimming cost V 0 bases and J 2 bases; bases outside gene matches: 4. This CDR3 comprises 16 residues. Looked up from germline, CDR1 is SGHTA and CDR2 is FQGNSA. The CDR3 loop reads CASSLASSGGAYEQYF. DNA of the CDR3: TGTGCCAGCAGCTTAGCGTCAAGCGGGGGGGCCTACGAGCAGTACTTC. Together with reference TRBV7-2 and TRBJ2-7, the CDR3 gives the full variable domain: GAGVSQSPSNKVTEKGKDVELRCDPISGHTALYWYRQSLGQGLEFLIYFQGNSAPDKSGLPSDRFSAERTGGSVSTLTIQRTQQEDSAVYLCASSLASSGGAYEQYFGPGTRLTVT.

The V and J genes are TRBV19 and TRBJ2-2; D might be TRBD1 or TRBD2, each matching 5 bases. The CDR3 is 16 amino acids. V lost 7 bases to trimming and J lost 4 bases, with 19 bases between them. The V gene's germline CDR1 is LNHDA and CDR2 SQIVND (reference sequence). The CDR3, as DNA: TGTGCCAGTACCCTCCACGGGGCAGGGATCACCGGGGAGCTGTTTTTT. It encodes CASTLHGAGITGELFF.

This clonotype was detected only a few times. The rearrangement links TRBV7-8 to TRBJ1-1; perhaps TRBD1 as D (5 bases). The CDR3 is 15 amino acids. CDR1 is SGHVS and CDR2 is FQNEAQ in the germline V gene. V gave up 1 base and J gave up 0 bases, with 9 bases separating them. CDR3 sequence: CASSLVRGMNTEAFF. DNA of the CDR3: TGTGCCAGCAGCTTAGTAAGGGGAATGAACACTGAAGCTTTCTTT.

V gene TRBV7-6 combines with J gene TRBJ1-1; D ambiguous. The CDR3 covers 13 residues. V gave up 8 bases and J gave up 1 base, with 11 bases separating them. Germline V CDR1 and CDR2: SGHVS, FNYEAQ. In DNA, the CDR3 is TGTGCCAGCTCCGGACCGACGAACACTGAAGCTTTCTTT. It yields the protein CASSGPTNTEAFF.

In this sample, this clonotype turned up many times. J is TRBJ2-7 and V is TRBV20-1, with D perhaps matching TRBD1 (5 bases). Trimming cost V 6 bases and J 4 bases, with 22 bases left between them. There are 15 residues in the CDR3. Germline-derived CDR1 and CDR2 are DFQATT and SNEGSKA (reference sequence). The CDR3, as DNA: TGCAGTGCAATCGTACAGTCTCGCTCAGGGTACGAGCAGTACTTC. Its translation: CSAIVQSRSGYEQYF.

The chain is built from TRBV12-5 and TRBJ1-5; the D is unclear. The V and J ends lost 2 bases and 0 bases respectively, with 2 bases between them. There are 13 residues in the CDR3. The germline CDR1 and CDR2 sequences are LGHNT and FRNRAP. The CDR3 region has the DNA TGTGCTAGTGGTTTGAATAGCAATCAGCCCCAGCATTTT. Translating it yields CASGLNSNQPQHF.

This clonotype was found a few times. The CDR3 region is CASSSREGGPYEQYF. For the CDR3, the DNA is TGTGCCAGCAGTTCCCGCGAAGGGGGGCCCTACGAGCAGTACTTC. The chain couples TRBV12-3 or TRBV12-4 to TRBJ2-7, with D possibly being TRBD1 or TRBD2 (6 bases each). V dropped 4 bases and J dropped 2 bases, with 15 bases sitting between them. The CDR3 has 15 amino acids.

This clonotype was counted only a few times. The DNA for the CDR3 is TGTGCCAGCAGTTTCTACGGGAGCCTGGACGAGCAGTACTTC. Amino acid sequence: CASSFYGSLDEQYF. The V and J genes are TRBV7-2 and TRBJ2-7, with D possibly being TRBD2 (6 bases). V lost 6 bases and J 5 bases, leaving 17 bases between the germline ends. Germline CDR1 is SGHTA and CDR2 is FQGNSA. There are 14 residues in the CDR3.

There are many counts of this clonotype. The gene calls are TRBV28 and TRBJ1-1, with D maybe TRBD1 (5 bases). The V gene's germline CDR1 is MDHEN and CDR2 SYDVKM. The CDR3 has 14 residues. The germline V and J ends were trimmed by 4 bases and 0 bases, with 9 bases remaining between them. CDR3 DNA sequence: TGTGCCAGCAGTTCAACAGGAATGAACACTGAAGCTTTCTTT. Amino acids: CASSSTGMNTEAFF.